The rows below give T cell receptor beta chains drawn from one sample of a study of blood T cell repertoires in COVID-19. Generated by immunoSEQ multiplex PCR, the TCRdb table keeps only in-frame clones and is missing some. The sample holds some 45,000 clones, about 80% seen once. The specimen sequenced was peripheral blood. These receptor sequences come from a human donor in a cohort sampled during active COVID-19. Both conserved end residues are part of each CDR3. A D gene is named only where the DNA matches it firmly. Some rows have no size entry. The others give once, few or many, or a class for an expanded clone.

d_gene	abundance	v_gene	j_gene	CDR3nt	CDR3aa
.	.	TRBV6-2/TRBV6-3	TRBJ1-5	TGTGCCAGCAGTTACCCGACCAGGGTACAGCCCCAGCATTTT	CASSYPTRVQPQHF
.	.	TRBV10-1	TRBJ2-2	TGCGCCAGCAGCGCTTCCGGGACCGGGGAGCTGTTTTTT	CASSASGTGELFF
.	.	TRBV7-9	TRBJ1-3	TGTGCCAGCAGGTCCAGGGATTCTGGAAACACCATATATTTT	CASRSRDSGNTIYF
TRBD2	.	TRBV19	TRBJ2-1	TGTGCCAGTAGTATCGGGAGCGGGAGAAATGGGAATGAGCAGTTCTTC	CASSIGSGRNGNEQFF
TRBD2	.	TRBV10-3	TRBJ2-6	TGTGCCATCACCTCCGGACTAGCAGGGGCCAACGTCCTGACTTTC	CAITSGLAGANVLTF
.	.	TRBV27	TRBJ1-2	TGTGCCAGCAGTTATAAGGACAGCCTGTATGGCTACACCTTC	CASSYKDSLYGYTF
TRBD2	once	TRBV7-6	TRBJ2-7	TGTGCCAGCAGCTTGACAGCGGGAGGACACGAGCAGTACTTC	CASSLTAGGHEQYF
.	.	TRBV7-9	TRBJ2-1	TGTGCCAGCAACGGGATAGACAATGAGCAGTTCTTC	CASNGIDNEQFF
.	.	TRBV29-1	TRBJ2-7	TGCAGCACTGGGACTGTATACGAGCAGTACTTC	CSTGTVYEQYF
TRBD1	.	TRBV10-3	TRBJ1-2	TGTGCCATCAGTGCCCCTGGTGGGGACAGGCTCTATGGCTACACCTTC	CAISAPGGDRLYGYTF
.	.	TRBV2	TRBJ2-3	TGTGCCACCGCCGGGGGCACAGATACGCAGTATTTT	CATAGGTDTQYF
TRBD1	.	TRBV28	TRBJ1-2	TGTGCCACCGCCTTTGACAGGGGGCGCGGTCATGGCTACACCTTC	CATAFDRGRGHGYTF
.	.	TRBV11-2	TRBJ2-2	TGTGCCAGCAGCTTTAACCCGACAAAAACCGGGGAGCTGTTTTTT	CASSFNPTKTGELFF
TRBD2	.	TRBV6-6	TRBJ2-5	TGTGCCAGCAGTAGCTCACTAGCGGGAGGGCGAGAGACCCAGTACTTC	CASSSSLAGGRETQYF
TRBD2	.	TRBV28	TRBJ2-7	TGTGCCAGCAGCACGACTAGCGGGAGTAGGTCCGAGCAGTACTTC	CASSTTSGSRSEQYF
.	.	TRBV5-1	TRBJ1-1	TGCGCCAGCAGCCATCTACAGGATAACACTGAAGCTTTCTTT	CASSHLQDNTEAFF
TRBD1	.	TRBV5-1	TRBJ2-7	TGCGCCAGCAGCTTGGCTGGACAGGGGGCAATCGAGCAGTACTTC	CASSLAGQGAIEQYF
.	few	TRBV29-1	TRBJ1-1	TGCAGCGGCAGGTCGCAGGGAGCGGGAACTGAAGCTTTCTTT	CSGRSQGAGTEAFF
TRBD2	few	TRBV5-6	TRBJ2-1	TGTGCCAGCAGCAGAGGGACTAGCGGGAGAAGAATGGGCAATGAGCAGTTCTTC	CASSRGTSGRRMGNEQFF
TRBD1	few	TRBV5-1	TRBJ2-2	TGCGCCAGCAGCTGGGAATCCGGGACAGGTATATCGGGGGAGCTGTTTTTT	CASSWESGTGISGELFF
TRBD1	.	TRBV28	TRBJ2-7	TGTGCCAGCAGCCGGACAGGGTCCAACGAGCAGTACTTC	CASSRTGSNEQYF
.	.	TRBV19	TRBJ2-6	TGTGCCAGTAGGAAGGGGAAGGGGAAGACTGGGGCCAACGTCCTGACTTTC	CASRKGKGKTGANVLTF
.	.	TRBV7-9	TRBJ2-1	TGTGCCAGCAGCTTAGCCCTCCCTTACAATGAGCAGTTCTTC	CASSLALPYNEQFF
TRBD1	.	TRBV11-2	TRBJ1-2	TGTGCCAGCAGCTTAGGACAGGGGAGGAGGGCTGATGGCTACACCTTC	CASSLGQGRRADGYTF
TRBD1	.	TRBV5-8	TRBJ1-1	TGTGCCAGCAGCCTGATGACAGGGGGTTGGACTGAAGCTTTCTTT	CASSLMTGGWTEAFF
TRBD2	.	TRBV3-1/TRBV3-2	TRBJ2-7	TGTGCCAGCAGCCAAGGGGGGACTAGCGGGAGCCACGAGCAGTACTTC	CASSQGGTSGSHEQYF
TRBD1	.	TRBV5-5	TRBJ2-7	TGTGCCAGCAGCTGGGAGTTGGGACAGGGTCGACGCGAGCAGTACTTC	CASSWELGQGRREQYF
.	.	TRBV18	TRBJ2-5	TGTGCCAGCTCACCAGCGGCAGGGGACGAGACCCAGTACTTC	CASSPAAGDETQYF
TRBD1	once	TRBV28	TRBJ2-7	TGTGCCAGCAGTTCCCCCGGGACAGGATCCTACGAGCAGTACTTC	CASSSPGTGSYEQYF
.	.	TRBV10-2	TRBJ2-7	TGCGCCAGCAGTGACCCCCGGGACACCATCTACGAGCAGTACTTC	CASSDPRDTIYEQYF
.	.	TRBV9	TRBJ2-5	TGTGCCAGCAGCTCAGGTTATCCAGGGGAGACCCAGTACTTC	CASSSGYPGETQYF
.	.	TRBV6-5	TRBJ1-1	TGTGCCAGCAGTTTACAGGGAAAAACTGAAGCTTTCTTT	CASSLQGKTEAFF
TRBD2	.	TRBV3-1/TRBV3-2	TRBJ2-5	TGTGCCAGCAGCCGGACCTGGACTAGCGGCGAAGAGACCCAGTACTTC	CASSRTWTSGEETQYF
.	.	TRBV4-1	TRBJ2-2	TGCGCCAGCAGCCCAAGTGATGGGGCTGGGGAGCTGTTTTTT	CASSPSDGAGELFF
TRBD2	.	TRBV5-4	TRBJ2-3	TGTGCCAGCAGCTTCCAACTAGCGGATACGCAGTATTTT	CASSFQLADTQYF
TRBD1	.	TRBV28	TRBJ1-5	TGTGCCAGCAGTACCGCACAGGGGAGTCAGCCCCAGCATTTT	CASSTAQGSQPQHF
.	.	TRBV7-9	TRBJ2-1	TGTGCCAGCAGCTTCAGTTTCAATGAGCAGTTCTTC	CASSFSFNEQFF
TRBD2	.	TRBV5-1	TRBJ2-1	TGCGCCAGCAGCCCCGACGGACTAGCGGGAGGCAATGAGCAGTTCTTC	CASSPDGLAGGNEQFF
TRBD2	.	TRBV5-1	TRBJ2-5	TGCGCCAGCAGCTTGAGCGGGAGGGCCGGCGAGAGGCAAGAGACCCAGTACTTC	CASSLSGRAGERQETQYF
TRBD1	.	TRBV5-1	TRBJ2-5	TGCGCCAGCACGGAATCCGGGACAGGGGGGCAAGAGACCCAGTACTTC	CASTESGTGGQETQYF
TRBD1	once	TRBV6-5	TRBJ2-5	TGTGCCAGCAGCGGGACAGACCAAGAGACCCAGTACTTC	CASSGTDQETQYF
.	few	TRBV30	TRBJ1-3	TGTGCCTGGAGTGTTCTGTGGTCTAGGACAGTGGCATCTGGAAACACCATATATTTT	CAWSVLWSRTVASGNTIYF
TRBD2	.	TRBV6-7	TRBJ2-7	TGTGCCAGCGTGTGGGGGGCTAGCGGGTCCTACGAGCAGTACTTC	CASVWGASGSYEQYF